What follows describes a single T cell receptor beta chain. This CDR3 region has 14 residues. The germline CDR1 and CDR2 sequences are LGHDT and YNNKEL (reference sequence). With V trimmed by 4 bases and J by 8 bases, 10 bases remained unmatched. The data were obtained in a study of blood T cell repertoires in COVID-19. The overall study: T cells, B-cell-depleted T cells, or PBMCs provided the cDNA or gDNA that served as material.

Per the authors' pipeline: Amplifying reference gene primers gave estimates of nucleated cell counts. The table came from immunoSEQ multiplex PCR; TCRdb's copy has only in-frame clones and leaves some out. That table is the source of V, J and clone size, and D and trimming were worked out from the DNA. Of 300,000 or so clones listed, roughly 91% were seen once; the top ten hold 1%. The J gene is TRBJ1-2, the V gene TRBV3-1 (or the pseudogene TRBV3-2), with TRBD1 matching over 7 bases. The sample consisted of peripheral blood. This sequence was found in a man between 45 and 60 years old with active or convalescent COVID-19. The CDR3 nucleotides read TGTGCCAGCAGCCCGACAGGGTTTACGCGCGGCTACACCTTC. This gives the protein CASSPTGFTRGYTF.